A single sample is the source of the 26 T cell receptor beta chains below, sequenced in a study of control samples from healthy donors and cancer patients. The assay was immunoSEQ multiplex PCR, and TCRdb's table has in-frame clones only and misses some. The data show some 130,000 clones, approximately 94% seen once. Material: PBMCs. These receptor sequences come from a man aged 50-60 years with head and neck cancer.

The genes are TRBV6-6 and TRBJ1-3, with D perhaps TRBD1 (5 bases). This CDR3 spans 15 amino acids. Germline assignment: CDR1 MNHNY and CDR2 SVGAGI (reference sequence). The V and J ends lost 8 bases and 0 bases respectively, with 14 bases between them. Here the CDR3 reads CASGNRLSSGNTIYF. CDR3 coding DNA: TGTGCCAGCGGGAACAGGTTAAGCTCTGGAAACACCATATATTTT.

V and J are TRBV12-3 or TRBV12-4 and TRBJ1-1; D ambiguous. Trimming pared 3 bases from V and 2 bases from J, leaving 7 bases between. The CDR3 covers 13 residues. CDR3 protein: CASSFGANTEAFF. The CDR3 nucleotides read TGTGCCAGCAGTTTTGGCGCCAACACTGAAGCTTTCTTT.

The J gene is TRBJ2-1, the V gene TRBV7-8, with D uncertain. Between the trimmed V and J ends, which lost 5 bases and 6 bases, there was a span of 14 bases. This CDR3 contains 14 residues. In germline, CDR1 is SGHVS, CDR2 FQNEAQ. CDR3 region: CASSPRLPSNEQFF. CDR3 bases: TGTGCCAGCAGCCCTCGACTCCCCTCCAATGAGCAGTTCTTC.

As regards this clone: Additional DNA sequences in this sample encode the identical CDR3. The gene calls are TRBV18 and TRBJ2-7; maybe TRBD2 (6 bases). The V gene lost 3 bases and the J gene lost 0 bases, with 6 bases spanning the gap. Germline CDR1 reads KGHSH; CDR2 reads LQKENI. CDR3 length: 13 amino acids. This CDR3 is CASSPGSSYEQYF. CDR3 coding DNA: TGTGCCAGCTCACCCGGGAGCTCCTACGAGCAGTACTTC.

The rearrangement joins TRBV20-1 to TRBJ1-1; D gene ambiguous. CDR3 length: 11 residues. The germline V and J ends were trimmed by 4 bases and 0 bases, with 3 bases remaining between them. Germline V lookup: CDR1 DFQATT, CDR2 SNEGSKA (reference sequence). The DNA for the CDR3 is TGCAGTGCTATTCTGAACACTGAAGCTTTCTTT. Amino acids: CSAILNTEAFF.

This clone was found once. This same CDR3 is encoded by further DNA sequences in the sample. The gene calls are TRBV7-2 and TRBJ1-2; weak D call: TRBD1 (6 bases). V lost 2 bases and J 8 bases, leaving 18 bases between the germline ends. The germline V gene has CDR1 SGHTA and CDR2 FQGNSA. The CDR3 sequence is 15 residues long. The CDR3 nucleotides read TGTGCCAGCAGCTTAAGGGGGAGGGGGGCGGGGGGCTACACCTTC. The encoded protein is CASSLRGRGAGGYTF.

The chain combines TRBV30 with TRBJ2-1, with 10 bases that match TRBD1. Germline trimming cut 2 bases from V and 7 bases from J; bases unmatched to any gene: 8. From germline, CDR1 is GTSNPN and CDR2 SVGIG (reference sequence). The length of the CDR3 is 15 residues. The chain's CDR3 is CAWSRWDRGRNEQFF. In nucleotides, the CDR3 is TGTGCCTGGAGTAGGTGGGACAGGGGAAGGAATGAGCAGTTCTTC. The full variable domain, completed using reference TRBV30 and TRBJ2-1, is SQTIHQWPATLVQPVGSPLSLECTVEGTSNPNLYWYRQAAGRGLQLLFYSVGIGQISSEVPQNLSASRPQDRQFILSSKKLLLSDSGFYLCAWSRWDRGRNEQFFGPGTRLTVL.

The chain is built from TRBV5-5 and TRBJ2-7; possibly TRBD1 for D (5 bases). The CDR3 has 13 residues. Trimming shortened V by 5 bases and J by 0 bases, and 9 bases separated the two germline ends. Germline CDR1 is SGHKS and CDR2 is YYEKEE (reference sequence). Written as DNA, the CDR3 is TGTGCCAGCAGTCCGGACAACTCCTACGAGCAGTACTTC. This encodes CASSPDNSYEQYF. Full variable domain (remainder filled in from reference TRBV5-5 and TRBJ2-7): DAGVTQSPTHLIKTRGQQVTLRCSPISGHKSVSWYQQVLGQGPQFIFQYYEKEERGRGNFPDRFSARQFPNYSSELNVNALLLGDSALYLCASSPDNSYEQYFGPGTRLTVT.

The genes are TRBV19 and TRBJ1-5; TRBD1 matches at 9 bases. Trimming at V came to 2 bases and at J to 5 bases, leaving 1 base not matched to a gene. The V gene's germline CDR1 is LNHDA and CDR2 SQIVND (reference sequence). The CDR3 covers 14 residues. CDR3 bases: TGTGCCAGTAGTATATGGACAGGGGATCAGCCCCAGCATTTT. This codes for CASSIWTGDQPQHF.

The V call is TRBV3-1 (or the pseudogene TRBV3-2), the J call TRBJ1-1; perhaps TRBD1 as D (5 bases). Between the trimmed V and J ends, which lost 1 base and 0 bases, there was a span of 6 bases. Germline CDR1 LGHDT, CDR2 YNNKEL (reference sequence). The CDR3 loop spans 14 amino acids. CDR3 in amino acids: CASSQGGLNTEAFF. The DNA of the CDR3 is TGTGCCAGCAGCCAAGGGGGGTTGAACACTGAAGCTTTCTTT.

The rearrangement links TRBV7-2 to TRBJ2-1, with D tentatively TRBD1 or TRBD2 (5 bases each). The germline CDR1 and CDR2 sequences are SGHTA and FQGNSA. V dropped 6 bases and J dropped 5 bases, with 14 bases sitting between them. The CDR3 sequence is 14 residues long. CDR3 DNA: TGTGCCAGCAGTCCAGACGTGGGGGACAATGAGCAGTTCTTC. Translating gives CASSPDVGDNEQFF.

The gene calls are TRBV4-3 and TRBJ1-2; weak D call: TRBD1 (5 bases). Trimming removed 0 bases at V and 5 bases at J, with 13 bases between. Germline CDR1 and CDR2: LGHNA and YSLEER. The CDR3 consists of 15 residues. The CDR3 sequence is CASSQDSPGAYGYTF. The DNA of the CDR3 is TGCGCCAGCAGCCAAGATTCGCCCGGGGCTTATGGCTACACCTTC.

The chain carries TRBV12-3 or TRBV12-4 and TRBJ2-1; D might be TRBD2 (5 bases). V gave up 6 bases and J gave up 9 bases, with 15 bases separating them. CDR3 length equals 13 residues. CDR3 residues: CASSLAPLFEQFF. For the CDR3, the DNA is TGTGCCAGCAGCCTAGCTCCACTTTTTGAGCAGTTCTTC.

The table lists this clone with a count of one. The chain joins TRBV11-2 to TRBJ2-7; perhaps D is TRBD1 or TRBD2 (6 bases each). Germline CDR1 is SGHAT and CDR2 is FQNNGV. This CDR3 region has 15 residues. V lost 5 bases and J 1 base, leaving 15 bases between the germline ends. The CDR3 spells CASSPWGDKSYEQYF. As DNA, the CDR3 is TGTGCCAGCAGCCCATGGGGGGACAAATCCTACGAGCAGTACTTC.

The chain has TRBV6-2 or TRBV6-3 and TRBJ1-2, with D hard to call. Germline values: CDR1 MNHEY, CDR2 SVGEGT. The ends were cut back, 2 bases at V and 2 bases at J, with 6 bases in the middle. The CDR3 consists of 13 residues. CDR3 DNA: TGTGCCAGCAGTTACGACAAGAACTATGGCTACACCTTC. Protein sequence: CASSYDKNYGYTF.

The V call is TRBV19, the J call TRBJ1-2, with D uncertain. The germline CDR1 and CDR2 sequences are LNHDA and SQIVND (reference sequence). The CDR3 length is 13 residues. Between the trimmed V and J ends, which lost 3 bases and 4 bases, there was a span of 9 bases. CDR3 nucleotide sequence: TGTGCCAGTAGTATGACACAGATCTATGGCTACACCTTC. As protein: CASSMTQIYGYTF.

For the CDR3, the DNA is TGTGCCAGCAGCTTATCTGAAGTCTCTGAAGCTTTCTTT. Protein sequence: CASSLSEVSEAFF. This sequence joins TRBV11-3 and TRBJ1-1; no definite D call. The CDR3 is 13 residues long. Germline CDR1 and CDR2: SGHNT and YENEEA. V shed 2 bases and J shed 6 bases, with 10 bases lying between them.

The gene calls are TRBV7-9 and TRBJ1-2; no definite D call. Germline lookup yields CDR1 SEHNR and CDR2 FQNEAQ (reference sequence). This CDR3 comprises 14 residues. V was shortened by 2 bases and J by 0 bases, with 7 bases between the two germline ends. CDR3 nucleotide sequence: TGTGCCAGCAGCTTAATTGCGTCTAACTATGGCTACACCTTC. Amino acids: CASSLIASNYGYTF. The full variable domain, with the rest looked up from reference TRBV7-9 and TRBJ1-2, is DTGVSQNPRHKITKRGQNVTFRCDPISEHNRLYWYRQTLGQGPEFLTYFQNEAQLEKSRLLSDRFSAERPKGSFSTLEIQRTEQGDSAMYLCASSLIASNYGYTFGSGTRLTVV.

This clone came up once. This sequence joins TRBV5-1 and TRBJ1-4, with D tentatively TRBD1 (6 bases). Per the germline V gene, CDR1 is SGHRS and CDR2 is YFSETQ. The CDR3 loop spans 15 amino acids. V dropped 4 bases and J dropped 5 bases, with 15 bases sitting between them. The CDR3 is CASSRSTGTNEKLFF. The CDR3 region has the DNA TGCGCCAGCAGCCGATCGACAGGAACGAATGAAAAACTGTTTTTT.

This chain connects TRBV21-1 to TRBJ2-6; the D call of TRBD2 is as the table states it, not checked on the DNA. TRBV21-1 is noted as a pseudogene. The CDR3 extends over 18 amino acids. CDR3 in DNA: TGTGCCAGCAGCCCACAGCGGGGGACGGTCTCTGGGGCCAACGTCCTGACTTTC. Its protein is CASSPQRGTVSGANVLTF.

The gene calls are TRBV4-3 and TRBJ1-5; D not certain. The CDR3 is made up of 15 amino acids. CDR1 LGHNA and CDR2 YSLEER come from the germline V gene. V was pared by 4 bases and J by 0 bases, with 10 bases between. The DNA for the CDR3 is TGCGCCAGCAGCCCCTCCCTTTATAGCAATCAGCCCCAGCATTTT. Its translation: CASSPSLYSNQPQHF.

The chain has TRBV7-2 and TRBJ2-5; D is uncertain. The CDR3 contains 13 residues. Trimming left V 5 bases short and J 2 bases short, with 9 bases between. Germline CDR1 and CDR2: SGHTA and FQGNSA. Here the CDR3 reads CASSLLRQETQYF. In DNA form, the CDR3 reads TGTGCCAGCAGCCTCCTGCGTCAAGAGACCCAGTACTTC. Complete variable domain (other parts from reference TRBV7-2 and TRBJ2-5): GAGVSQSPSNKVTEKGKDVELRCDPISGHTALYWYRQSLGQGLEFLIYFQGNSAPDKSGLPSDRFSAERTGGSVSTLTIQRTQQEDSAVYLCASSLLRQETQYFGPGTRLLVL.

The gene calls are TRBV6-1 and TRBJ1-2; TRBD1 matches at 7 bases. The V and J ends lost 2 bases and 9 bases, in that order; junction bases with no gene match: 12. The CDR3 length is 15 residues. The V gene's germline CDR1 is MNHNS and CDR2 SASEGT. Here the CDR3 reads CASSERPDRRGSYTF. The CDR3 DNA reads TGTGCCAGCAGTGAAAGGCCGGACAGGAGGGGAAGCTACACCTTC.

V usage is TRBV4-1 and J usage is TRBJ1-1; D might be TRBD1 (5 bases). The CDR3 covers 15 residues. Germline CDR1 reads MGHRA; CDR2 reads YSYEKL. Between the trimmed V and J ends, which lost 3 bases and 6 bases, there was a span of 17 bases. DNA of the CDR3: TGCGCCAGCAGCCACCCAGCGGCAGGGCGAGCTGAAGCTTTCTTT. This gives the protein CASSHPAAGRAEAFF.

V is TRBV12-3 or TRBV12-4 and J is TRBJ1-1; TRBD1 aligns across 7 bases. V gave up 4 bases and J gave up 11 bases; unmatched junction bases: 7. The CDR3 loop spans 12 amino acids. Here the CDR3 reads CASSSTGAQAFF. Here the CDR3 DNA reads TGTGCCAGCAGTTCTACAGGGGCGCAGGCTTTCTTT.

The chain recombines TRBV24-1 with TRBJ2-3; D is ambiguous. V was pared by 9 bases and J by 1 base, with 10 bases between. The CDR3 has 13 amino acids. Germline V gives CDR1 KGHDR, CDR2 SFDVKD. The CDR3 protein is CATAQEGTDTQYF. The CDR3, as DNA: TGTGCCACCGCACAAGAGGGCACAGATACGCAGTATTTT.